The clone carrying this T cell receptor beta chain has more than one count but fewer than ten. This specimen belongs to a study of blood T cell repertoires in COVID-19. Study details: From the United States, Italy and Spain came samples of acute and convalescent COVID-19. PBMCs, B-cell-depleted T cells, or T cells were the source of the cDNA or gDNA that made up the material.

With 1 base removed from V and 0 bases from J, the gap between germline ends came to 6 bases. Germline V gene lookup returns CDR1 GTSNPN and CDR2 SVGIG (reference sequence). The CDR3 totals 13 residues. Original handling: How many nucleated cells were present was estimated from reference gene primer amplification. Here immunoSEQ multiplex PCR was the method, and the copy in TCRdb shows in-frame clones only, minus some. V and J calls and clone size are copied from that table; D and trimming were computed from the DNA. Of fewer than 130,000 clones detected, less than 75% appear once; the ten largest clones hold more than 7.5%.

This receptor was taken from a woman aged 55-70 years with acute or convalescent COVID-19. Input material: peripheral blood. The V and J genes are TRBV30 and TRBJ1-1; unclear D gene. CDR3 protein: CAWSGTLNTEAFF. The CDR3 nucleotides are TGTGCCTGGAGTGGAACATTGAACACTGAAGCTTTCTTT.